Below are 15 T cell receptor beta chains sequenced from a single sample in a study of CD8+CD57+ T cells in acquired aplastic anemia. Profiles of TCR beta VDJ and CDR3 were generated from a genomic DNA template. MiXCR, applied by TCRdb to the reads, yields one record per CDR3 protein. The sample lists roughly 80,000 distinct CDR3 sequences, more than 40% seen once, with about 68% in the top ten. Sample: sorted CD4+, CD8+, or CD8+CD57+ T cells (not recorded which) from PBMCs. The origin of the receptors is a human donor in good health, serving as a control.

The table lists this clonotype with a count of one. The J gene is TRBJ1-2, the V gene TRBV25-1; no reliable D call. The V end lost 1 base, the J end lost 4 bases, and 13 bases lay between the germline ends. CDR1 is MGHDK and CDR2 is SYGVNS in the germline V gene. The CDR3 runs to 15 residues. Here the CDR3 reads CASSEFSGTAYGYTF. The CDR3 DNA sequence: TGTGCCAGCAGTGAATTTAGTGGCACGGCCTATGGCTACACCTTC.

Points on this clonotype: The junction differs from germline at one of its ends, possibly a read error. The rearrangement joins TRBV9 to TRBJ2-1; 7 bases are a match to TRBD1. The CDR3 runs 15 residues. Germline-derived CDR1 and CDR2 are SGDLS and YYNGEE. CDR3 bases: TGTGCCAGCAGCGGAAACAGGGGTTCCTACAATGAGCGGTTCTTC. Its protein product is CASSGNRGSYNERFF. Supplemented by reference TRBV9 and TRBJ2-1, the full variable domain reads DSGVTQTPKHLITATGQRVTLRCSPRSGDLSVYWYQQSLDQGLQFLIQYYNGEERAKGNILERFSAQQFPDLHSELNLSSLELGDSALYFCASSGNRGSYNERFFGPGTRLTVL.

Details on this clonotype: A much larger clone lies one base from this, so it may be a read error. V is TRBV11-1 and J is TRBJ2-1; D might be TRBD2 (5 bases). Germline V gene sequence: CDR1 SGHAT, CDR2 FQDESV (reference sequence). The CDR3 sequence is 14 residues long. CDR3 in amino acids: CASSLTAGFYEQSF. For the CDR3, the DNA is TGTGCCAGCAGCTTAACGGCGGGTTTCTATGAGCAGTCCTTC.

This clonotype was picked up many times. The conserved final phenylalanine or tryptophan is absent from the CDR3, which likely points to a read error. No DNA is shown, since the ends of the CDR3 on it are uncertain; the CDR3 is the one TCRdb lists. CDR3: CASSYALG. J is TRBJ1-1 and V is TRBV6-7. TRBV6-7 is placed among ORFs of uncertain function. From its first to its last residue, the CDR3 has 8 amino acids.

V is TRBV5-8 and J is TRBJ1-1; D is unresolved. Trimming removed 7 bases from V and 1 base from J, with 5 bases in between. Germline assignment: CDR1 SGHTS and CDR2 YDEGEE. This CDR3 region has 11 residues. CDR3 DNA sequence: TGTGCCAGCCGGGGGAACACTGAAGCTTTCTTT. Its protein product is CASRGNTEAFF.

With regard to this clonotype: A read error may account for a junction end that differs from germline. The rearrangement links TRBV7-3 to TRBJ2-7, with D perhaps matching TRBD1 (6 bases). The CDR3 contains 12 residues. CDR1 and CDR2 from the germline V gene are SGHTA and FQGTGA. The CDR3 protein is CASSLTGSEQYF. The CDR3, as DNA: TGCGCCAGCAGCTTGACAGGATCCGAGCAGTACTTC.

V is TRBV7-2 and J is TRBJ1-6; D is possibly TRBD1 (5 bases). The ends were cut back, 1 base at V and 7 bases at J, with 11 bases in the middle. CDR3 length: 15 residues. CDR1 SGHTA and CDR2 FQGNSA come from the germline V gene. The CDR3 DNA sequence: TGTGCCAGCAGCTTAGGTACAGGAACCAATTCACCCCTCCACTTT. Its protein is CASSLGTGTNSPLHF.

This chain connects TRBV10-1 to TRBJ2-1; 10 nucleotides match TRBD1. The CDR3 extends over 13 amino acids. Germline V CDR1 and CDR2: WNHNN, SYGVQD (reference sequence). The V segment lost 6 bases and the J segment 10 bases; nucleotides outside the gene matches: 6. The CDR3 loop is CASRPGTGEEQFF. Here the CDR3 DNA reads TGCGCCAGCAGGCCCGGGACAGGGGAGGAGCAGTTCTTC.

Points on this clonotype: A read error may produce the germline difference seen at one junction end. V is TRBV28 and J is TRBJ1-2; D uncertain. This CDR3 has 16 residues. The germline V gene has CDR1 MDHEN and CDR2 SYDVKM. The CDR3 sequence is CAGSLNTGPRTYGYTF. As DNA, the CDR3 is TGTGCCGGCAGTTTAAATACCGGACCGAGGACCTATGGCTACACCTTC.

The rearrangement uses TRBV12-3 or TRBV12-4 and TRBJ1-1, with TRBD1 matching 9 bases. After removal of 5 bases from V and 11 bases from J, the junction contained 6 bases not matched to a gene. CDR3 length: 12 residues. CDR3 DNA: TGTGCCAGCAGTGTACAGGGGGCGCGTGCTTTCTTT. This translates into CASSVQGARAFF.

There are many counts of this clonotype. The DNA for the CDR3 is TGTGCCAGCAGTATTATAGCGGGAGGGCCTGTTGAGCAGTTCTTC. Its translation is CASSIIAGGPVEQFF. V usage is TRBV2 and J usage is TRBJ2-1; 11 bases are shared with TRBD2. The CDR3 is made up of 15 amino acids. Trimming at V came to 5 bases and at J to 9 bases, leaving 9 bases not matched to a gene. In germline, CDR1 is SNHLY, CDR2 FYNNEI. The variable domain in full, completed from reference TRBV2 and TRBJ2-1, reads EPEVTQTPSHQVTQMGQEVILRCVPISNHLYFYWYRQILGQKVEFLVSFYNNEISEKSEIFDDQFSVERPDGSNFTLKIRSTKLEDSAMYFCASSIIAGGPVEQFFGPGTRLTVL.

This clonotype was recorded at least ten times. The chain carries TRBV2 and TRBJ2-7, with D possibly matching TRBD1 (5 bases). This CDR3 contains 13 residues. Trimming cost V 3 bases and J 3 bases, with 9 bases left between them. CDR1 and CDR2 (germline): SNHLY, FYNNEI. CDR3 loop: CASSDRGYYEQYF. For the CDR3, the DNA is TGTGCCAGCAGTGATAGGGGCTACTACGAGCAGTACTTC.

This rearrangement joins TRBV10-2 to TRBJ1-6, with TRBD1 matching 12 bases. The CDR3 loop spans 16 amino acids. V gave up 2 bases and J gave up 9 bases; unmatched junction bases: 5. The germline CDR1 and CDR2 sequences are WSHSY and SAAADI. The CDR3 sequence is CASSEPGTGGFSPLHF. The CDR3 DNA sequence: TGCGCCAGCAGTGAGCCAGGGACAGGGGGCTTTTCACCCCTCCACTTT.

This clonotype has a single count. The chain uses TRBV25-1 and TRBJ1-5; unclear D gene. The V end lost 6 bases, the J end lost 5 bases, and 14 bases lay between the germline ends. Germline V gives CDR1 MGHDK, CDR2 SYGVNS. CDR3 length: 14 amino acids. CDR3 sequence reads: CASRPGEGDQPQHF. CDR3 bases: TGTGCCAGCAGGCCGGGAGAAGGAGATCAGCCCCAGCATTTT.

The CDR3 region is CASSLQGRSNQPQHF. In nucleotides, the CDR3 is TGTGCCAGTAGTCTACAGGGACGTAGCAATCAGCCCCAGCATTTT. The chain is built from TRBV19 and TRBJ1-5; possible D gene TRBD1, 6 bases. Germline V gene sequence: CDR1 LNHDA, CDR2 SQIVND (reference sequence). Deletions cut 5 bases from V and 0 bases from J, with 11 bases between. The CDR3 sequence is 15 residues long.